What follows describes a single T cell receptor beta chain. This CDR3 spans 13 amino acids. The V and J ends lost 0 bases and 9 bases respectively, with 9 bases between them. Germline-derived CDR1 and CDR2 are MNHEY and SVGEGT. The data are from a study of patients and donors after allogeneic stem cell transplantation. TCRdb itself ran the RT-PCR reads through MiXCR, one entry per CDR3 protein. This table has about 960,000 distinct CDR3 sequences, about a sixth appearing once. This chain links TRBV6-2 or TRBV6-3 with TRBJ2-1; D remains unclear. The sample was blood, either unsorted or a sorted T cell fraction (not recorded which). The receptor's source is a human donor who was either an allogeneic HSCT recipient or a stem cell or donor lymphocyte infusion donor (not recorded which). It is not recorded whose cells these are; they may come from a transplant donor. The CDR3 DNA reads as TGTGCCAGCAGTTACTCCAGCTTCGGTGAGCAGTTCTTC. It is translated as CASSYSSFGEQFF.